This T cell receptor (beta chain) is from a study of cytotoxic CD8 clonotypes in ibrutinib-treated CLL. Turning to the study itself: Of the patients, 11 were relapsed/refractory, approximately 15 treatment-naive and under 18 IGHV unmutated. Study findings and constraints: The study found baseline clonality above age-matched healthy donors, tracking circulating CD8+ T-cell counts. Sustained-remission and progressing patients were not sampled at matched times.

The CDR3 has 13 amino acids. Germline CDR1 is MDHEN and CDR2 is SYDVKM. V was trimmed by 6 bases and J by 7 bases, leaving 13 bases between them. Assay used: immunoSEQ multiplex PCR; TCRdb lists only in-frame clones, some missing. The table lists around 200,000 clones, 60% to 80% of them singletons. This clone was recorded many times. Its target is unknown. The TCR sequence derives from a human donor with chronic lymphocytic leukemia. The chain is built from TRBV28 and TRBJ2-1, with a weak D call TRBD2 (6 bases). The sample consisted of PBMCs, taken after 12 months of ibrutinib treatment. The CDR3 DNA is TGTGCCAGCAGGGACTATTCTTGGAATGAGCAGTTCTTC. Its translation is CASRDYSWNEQFF. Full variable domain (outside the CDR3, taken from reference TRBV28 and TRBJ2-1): DVKVTQSSRYLVKRTGEKVFLECVQDMDHENMFWYRQDPGLGLRLIYFSYDVKMKEKGDIPEGYSVSREKKERFSLILESASTNQTSMYLCASRDYSWNEQFFGPGTRLTVL.